This T cell receptor (beta chain) was sequenced in a study of T cell responses to AZD1222 COVID-19 vaccine. This CDR3 is 14 amino acids long. Germline V gene sequence: CDR1 SQVTM, CDR2 ANQGSEA. The V end lost 7 bases, the J end lost 0 bases, and 13 bases lay between the germline ends. Clones were read by immunoSEQ multiplex PCR, and TCRdb kept only the in-frame ones, dropping some. The sample records approximately 19,000 clones, 81% being singletons. The clonotype comes from an adult who received the AZD1222 COVID-19 vaccine. The genes are TRBV29-1 and TRBJ2-4; maybe TRBD2 (6 bases). The sequencing here drew on peripheral blood, taken 28 days after the second AZD1222 dose. The CDR3, as DNA: TGCAGCGCGCTGGGGGGTACAGCCAAAAACATTCAGTACTTC. Residues: CSALGGTAKNIQYF.